This TCR beta chain was retrieved from a study of OX40 agonist ivuxolimab in advanced cancers. Points from the study as a whole: With doses of 0.1 to 3.0 mg/kg, CD4+ and CD8+ blood T cells had undergone clonal expansion by week 6.

Germline loops: CDR1 MDHEN, CDR2 SYDVKM. Unmatched junction bases numbered 5, after V lost 6 bases and J lost 0 bases. The CDR3 runs to 15 residues. To note about this clone: Its antigen is unknown.

This table comes from immunoSEQ multiplex PCR, and its TCRdb copy is limited to in-frame clones, with some not included. Among about 49,000 clones listed, roughly 84% were seen once. The chain couples TRBV28 to TRBJ1-5, with 7 bases matching TRBD1. The source of this sequence is an adult with an advanced solid tumor such as melanoma, head and neck, liver or kidney cancer. Sample: CD4+ or CD8+ T cells sorted from blood, taken in a trial of the OX40 agonist ivuxolimab. CDR3 residues: CASRYGTDSNQPQHF. CDR3 in DNA: TGTGCCAGCAGATATGGGACAGATAGCAATCAGCCCCAGCATTTT.